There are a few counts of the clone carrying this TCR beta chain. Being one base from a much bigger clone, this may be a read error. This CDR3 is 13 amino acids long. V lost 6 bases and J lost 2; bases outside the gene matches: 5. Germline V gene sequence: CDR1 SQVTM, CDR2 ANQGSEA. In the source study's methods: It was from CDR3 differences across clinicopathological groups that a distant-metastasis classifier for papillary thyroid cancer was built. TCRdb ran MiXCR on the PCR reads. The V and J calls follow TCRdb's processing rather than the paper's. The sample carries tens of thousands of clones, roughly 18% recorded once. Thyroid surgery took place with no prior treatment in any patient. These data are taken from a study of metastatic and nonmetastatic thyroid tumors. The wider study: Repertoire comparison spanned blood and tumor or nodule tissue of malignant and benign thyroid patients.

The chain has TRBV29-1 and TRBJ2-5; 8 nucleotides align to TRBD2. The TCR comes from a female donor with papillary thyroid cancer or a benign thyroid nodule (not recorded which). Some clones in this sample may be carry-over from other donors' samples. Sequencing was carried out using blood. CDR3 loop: CSVTGLGQETQYF. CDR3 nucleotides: TGCAGCGTCACGGGACTAGGACAAGAGACCCAGTACTTC.